The following is a TCR beta chain sequence with its context. Described treatment: oral pan-JAK inhibitor, 5-10 mg twice daily. Those with alopecia areata gave lesional scalp punch biopsies and peripheral blood. This sample stems from a study of CD8+ T cells in alopecia areata. Investigators isolated RNA and reverse transcribed it into cDNA to act as the sequencing template. Sequencing was performed with immunoSEQ multiplex PCR; in TCRdb, only in-frame clones are kept and a portion is missing. The sample holds roughly 99,000 clones; 84% are singletons and the top ten take roughly 25%. Deletions cut 4 bases from V and 6 bases from J, with 9 bases between. Germline assignment: CDR1 SEHNR and CDR2 FQNEAQ (reference sequence). The CDR3 is made up of 12 amino acids.

V is TRBV7-9 and J is TRBJ1-1; weak D call: TRBD1 (5 bases). This TCR was recovered from a human donor with alopecia areata. The sample here was CD8+ T cells sorted from blood, taken at week 24, from a patient treated with tofacitinib. The DNA for the CDR3 is TGTGCCAGCAGCTCCGGGGCGCCTGAAGCTTTCTTT. It encodes CASSSGAPEAFF.